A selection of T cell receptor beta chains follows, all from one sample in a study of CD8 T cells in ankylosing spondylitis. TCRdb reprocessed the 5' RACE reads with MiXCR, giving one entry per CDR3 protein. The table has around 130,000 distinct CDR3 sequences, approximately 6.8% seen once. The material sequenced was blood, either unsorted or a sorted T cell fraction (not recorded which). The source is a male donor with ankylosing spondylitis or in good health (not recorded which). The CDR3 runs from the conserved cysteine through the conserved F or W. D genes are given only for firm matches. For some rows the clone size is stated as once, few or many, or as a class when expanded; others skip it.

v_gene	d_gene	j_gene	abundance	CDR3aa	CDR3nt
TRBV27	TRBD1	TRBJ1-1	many	CASSSRTGAFEAFF	TGTGCCAGCAGTTCTCGGACAGGGGCGTTCGAAGCTTTCTTT
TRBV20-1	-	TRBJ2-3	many	CSARPQRIGDTQYF	TGCAGTGCTAGGCCCCAGCGGATCGGAGATACGCAGTATTTT
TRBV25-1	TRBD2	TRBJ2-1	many	CASSESGPGGGNEQFF	TGTGCCAGCAGTGAATCTGGACCAGGCGGGGGGAATGAGCAGTTCTTC
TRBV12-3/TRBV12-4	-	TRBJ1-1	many	CASSLGLGAFF	TGTGCCAGCAGTTTGGGTCTGGGAGCTTTCTTT
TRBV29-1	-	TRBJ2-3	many	CSAGRPDITDTQYF	TGCAGCGCCGGAAGGCCCGACATCACAGATACGCAGTATTTT
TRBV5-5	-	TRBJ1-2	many	CASSLRSGEGYGYTF	TGTGCCAGCAGCTTGAGGTCAGGGGAGGGCTATGGCTACACCTTC
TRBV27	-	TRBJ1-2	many	CASTSRPGVGAGYTF	TGTGCCAGCACCTCTCGCCCGGGGGTGGGGGCTGGCTACACCTTC
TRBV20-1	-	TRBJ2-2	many	CSAYLRGKDWVYGELFF	TGCAGTGCTTATTTGCGGGGAAAAGACTGGGTATACGGGGAGCTGTTTTTT
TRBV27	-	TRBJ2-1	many	CASSLGDRYNEQFF	TGTGCCAGCAGTTTAGGGGACCGGTACAATGAGCAGTTCTTC
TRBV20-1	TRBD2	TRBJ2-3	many	CSAREPGTSGRSTQYF	TGCAGTGCTAGAGAACCCGGGACTAGCGGGAGGTCTACGCAGTATTTT
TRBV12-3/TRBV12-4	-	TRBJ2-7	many	CASSLRTPPYEQYF	TGTGCCAGCAGTTTACGGACCCCGCCCTACGAGCAGTACTTC
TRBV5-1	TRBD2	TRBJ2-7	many	CASTSGVIQEQYF	TGCGCCAGCACTAGCGGGGTCATACAGGAGCAGTACTTC
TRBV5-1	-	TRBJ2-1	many	CASSRDSPGYEQFF	TGCGCCAGCAGCCGCGACTCCCCCGGGTATGAGCAGTTCTTC
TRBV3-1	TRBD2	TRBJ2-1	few	CATCQDQGNLAGGSNEQFF	TGTGCCACCTGCCAAGATCAGGGGAACCTAGCGGGAGGTTCCAATGAGCAGTTCTTC
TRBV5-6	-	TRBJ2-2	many	CASSFQVGFGTGELFF	TGTGCCAGCAGCTTCCAGGTCGGGTTCGGAACCGGGGAGCTGTTTTTT
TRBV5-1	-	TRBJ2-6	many	CASSLDSSGANVLTF	TGCGCCAGCAGCTTGGATAGCTCTGGGGCCAACGTCCTGACTTTC
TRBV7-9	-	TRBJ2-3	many	CASSLGLDTQYF	TGTGCCAGCAGCCTCGGACTAGATACGCAGTATTTT
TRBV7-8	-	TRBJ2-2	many	CASSLAGLGNTGELFF	TGTGCCAGCAGCTTAGCGGGACTCGGGAACACCGGGGAGCTGTTTTTT
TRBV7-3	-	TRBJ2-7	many	CASSSSAGEQYF	TGTGCCAGCAGCTCCTCCGCGGGGGAGCAGTACTTC
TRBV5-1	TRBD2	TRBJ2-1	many	CASSGGLEAYNEQFF	TGCGCCAGCAGCGGGGGACTAGAGGCTTACAATGAGCAGTTCTTC
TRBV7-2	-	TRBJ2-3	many	CASSLVPAGRTDTQYF	TGTGCCAGCAGCTTAGTACCAGCAGGGAGGACAGATACGCAGTATTTT
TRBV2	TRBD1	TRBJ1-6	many	CASSAQGDSPLHF	TGTGCCAGCAGTGCCCAGGGGGATTCACCCCTCCACTTT
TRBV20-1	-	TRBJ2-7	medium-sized	CSAGVEYEQYF	TGCAGTGCTGGTGTAGAATACGAGCAGTACTTC
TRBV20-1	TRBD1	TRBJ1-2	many	CSAGQGDYGYTF	TGCAGTGCTGGACAGGGTGACTATGGCTACACCTTC
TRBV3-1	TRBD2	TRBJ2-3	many	CASSQGTSGGATTQYF	TGTGCCAGCAGCCAAGGTACAAGCGGGGGGGCCACTACGCAGTATTTT
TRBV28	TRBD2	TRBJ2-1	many	CASSLLAGGPEDNEQFF	TGTGCCAGCAGTTTACTAGCGGGAGGGCCCGAGGACAATGAGCAGTTCTTC
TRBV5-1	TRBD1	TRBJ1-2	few	CASSSMDRNYGYTF	TGCGCCAGCAGCTCGATGGACAGGAACTATGGCTACACCTTC
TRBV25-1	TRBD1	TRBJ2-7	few	CASSGQGSDYEQYF	TGTGCCAGCAGTGGACAGGGTTCCGATTACGAGCAGTACTTC
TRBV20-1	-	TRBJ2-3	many	CSARGRGTDTQYF	TGCAGTGCTAGGGGTCGGGGAACAGATACGCAGTATTTT
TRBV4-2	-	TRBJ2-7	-	CAMGPGVLSYEQYF	TGTGCCATGGGCCCGGGGGTCCTCTCCTACGAGCAGTACTTC
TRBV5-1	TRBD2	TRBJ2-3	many	CASSSGTSGTKDTDTQYF	TGCGCCAGCAGCTCCGGGACTAGCGGGACTAAAGACACAGATACGCAGTATTTT
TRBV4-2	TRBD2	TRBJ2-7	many	CASSPGTSGSYEQYF	TGTGCCAGCAGCCCAGGGACTAGCGGGAGTTACGAGCAGTACTTC
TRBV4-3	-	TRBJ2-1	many	CASSQDYFISSYNEQFF	TGCGCCAGCAGCCAAGATTATTTCATCAGCTCCTACAATGAGCAGTTCTTC
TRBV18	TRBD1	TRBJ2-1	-	CASSATGSWNEQFF	TGTGCCAGCTCCGCGACAGGGTCTTGGAATGAGCAGTTCTTC
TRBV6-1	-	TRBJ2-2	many	CASSGLGQSGELFF	TGTGCCAGCAGTGGACTCGGACAGTCCGGGGAGCTGTTTTTT
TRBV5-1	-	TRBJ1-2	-	CASSEVKNYGYTF	TGCGCCAGCAGTGAAGTCAAGAACTATGGCTACACCTTC
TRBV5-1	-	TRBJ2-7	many	CASSLGTTPSSYEQYF	TGCGCCAGCAGCTTGGGGACTACCCCGAGCTCCTACGAGCAGTACTTC